The 2 T cell receptor beta chains reported below all come from one sample, sequenced in a study of radiation and T cells in renal cell carcinoma. Time point given: blood 2 weeks post-SBRT. Treatment: 15 Gy SBRT to primary tumor, nephrectomy 4 weeks later. The method was immunoSEQ multiplex PCR; TCRdb's version includes in-frame clones alone and lacks a portion of them. The data show 65,000 to 80,000 clones, approximately 83% seen once. The sample in question was blood, obtained from a patient whose treatment included radiotherapy and nephrectomy. The origin of the receptors is a woman aged 45-65 years with renal cell carcinoma.

The chain joins TRBV18 to TRBJ1-5; D remains unclear. This CDR3 is built from 15 residues. V was pared by 2 bases and J by 1 base, with 9 bases between. The germline V gene encodes CDR1 KGHSH and CDR2 LQKENI. CDR3 amino acids: CASSPNLQSNQPQHF. The CDR3 bases are TGTGCCAGCTCACCAAATCTACAGAGCAATCAGCCCCAGCATTTT. The whole variable domain, remainder taken from reference TRBV18 and TRBJ1-5, is NAGVMQNPRHLVRRRGQEARLRCSPMKGHSHVYWYRQLPEEGLKFMVYLQKENIIDESGMPKERFSAEFPKEGPSILRIQQVVRGDSAAYFCASSPNLQSNQPQHFGDGTRLSIL.

This sequence joins TRBV5-6 and TRBJ2-7, with D tentatively TRBD1 (6 bases). This CDR3 has 15 amino acids. The germline V gene encodes CDR1 SGHDT and CDR2 YYEEEE. Trimming took off 4 bases at V and 0 bases at J, with 14 bases between the two ends. CDR3 sequence reads: CASSPRDILSYEQYF. CDR3 nucleotide sequence: TGTGCCAGCAGCCCGAGGGACATACTCTCCTACGAGCAGTACTTC.